This T cell receptor beta chain was recovered during a study of identical twins. Study-wide results and limits: For cord blood, abundant beta clonotypes had fewer insertions, unlike memory repertoires, which showed none.

As regards this clonotype: The antigen remains unidentified.

Among all donors, each was a healthy Caucasian. Deletions cut 6 bases from V and 6 bases from J, with 12 bases between. Germline CDR1 DFQATT, CDR2 SNEGSKA (reference sequence). CDR3 length: 12 residues. Each CDR3 protein is one row after TCRdb ran MiXCR on the 5' RACE reads. The data hold more than 1.5 million distinct CDR3 sequences, with 32% observed a single time. The specimen sequenced was cord blood. The origin of this receptor is a newborn girl in good health. The V call is TRBV20-1, the J call TRBJ2-1, with no clear D. The CDR3 loop reads CSAPQKVNEQFF. CDR3 DNA: TGCAGTGCGCCTCAGAAGGTCAATGAGCAGTTCTTC.